These 29 T cell receptor beta chains were sequenced from one sample in a study of T cells and Merkel cell carcinoma outcomes. Data came from immunoSEQ multiplex PCR; TCRdb stores just in-frame clones and leaves some out. The table shows around 2,200 clones, with 70% to 90% occurring only once. What was sequenced was tumor tissue from Merkel cell carcinoma. These TCRs come from a human donor with Merkel cell carcinoma.

The CDR3 sequence: CSEDILYEQYF. In DNA, the CDR3 is TGCAGTGAAGACATACTCTACGAGCAGTACTTC. This chain uses TRBV20-1 with TRBJ2-7; D remains ambiguous. Germline CDR1 and CDR2: DFQATT and SNEGSKA (reference sequence). This CDR3 is built from 11 residues. Trimming pared 7 bases from V and 3 bases from J, leaving 10 bases between.

CDR3 coding DNA: TGCAGCGTTGCTCCAGAGAATAGCAATCAGCCCCAGCATTTT. Amino acid sequence: CSVAPENSNQPQHF. The V call is TRBV29-1, the J call TRBJ1-5; D is ambiguous. Germline V gene sequence: CDR1 SQVTM, CDR2 ANQGSEA. V lost 4 bases and J lost 0, with 10 bases in between. CDR3 size: 14 residues.

CDR3 in DNA: TGTGCCAGCAGCTTAGCGGCTAGCGGCAACAATGAGCAGTTCTTC. This sequence encodes CASSLAASGNNEQFF. The rearrangement joins TRBV7-9 to TRBJ2-1; 7 positions agree with TRBD2. The CDR3 is 15 residues long. Germline lookup yields CDR1 SEHNR and CDR2 FQNEAQ (reference sequence). The ends lost 0 bases at V and 5 bases at J; junction bases unmatched: 4. The full variable domain, rest sourced from reference TRBV7-9 and TRBJ2-1, is DTGVSQNPRHKITKRGQNVTFRCDPISEHNRLYWYRQTLGQGPEFLTYFQNEAQLEKSRLLSDRFSAERPKGSFSTLEIQRTEQGDSAMYLCASSLAASGNNEQFFGPGTRLTVL.

The rearrangement uses TRBV1 and TRBJ2-3. TRBV1 is a listed pseudogene. CDR3 size: 14 residues. The CDR3 DNA follows: TGCACCAGCAGCCAGGGGGTACCGCAAAATACGCAGTATTTT. The encoded protein is CTSSQGVPQNTQYF.

The chain combines TRBV4-1 with TRBJ2-1; 10 nucleotides line up with TRBD2. With 4 bases clipped from V and 2 bases from J, the junction kept 5 bases outside the gene matches. The CDR3 has 16 residues. Germline V gene lookup returns CDR1 MGHRA and CDR2 YSYEKL. The CDR3 reads CASSRLAGDAYNEQFF. DNA of the CDR3: TGCGCCAGCAGCCGCCTAGCGGGAGACGCCTACAATGAGCAGTTCTTC.

The chain has TRBV21-1 and TRBJ2-4; the table calls TRBD2, which could not be checked here. TRBV21-1 is listed as a pseudogene. The CDR3 sequence is 15 residues long. CDR3 region: CASSKWGEVWVIQYF. As DNA, the CDR3 is TGTGCCAGCAGCAAATGGGGAGAAGTGTGGGTCATTCAGTACTTC.

This sequence joins TRBV6-5 and TRBJ2-1; possibly TRBD2 for D (6 bases). Trimming stripped 0 bases from V and 7 bases from J, with 10 bases between. CDR3 length equals 14 residues. Germline V gene data show CDR1 as MNHEY and CDR2 as SVGAGI. DNA of the CDR3: TGTGCCAGCAGTTACTCGGGGACTTGGAATGAGCAGTTCTTC. It yields the protein CASSYSGTWNEQFF.

The CDR3 nucleotides are TGTGCCAGCAGTTTCCAGGGGGCAGATACGCAGTATTTT. Encoded protein: CASSFQGADTQYF. The gene calls are TRBV6-5 and TRBJ2-3; 7 nucleotides align to TRBD1. The CDR3 has 13 residues. Germline V gene sequence: CDR1 MNHEY, CDR2 SVGAGI. The ends lost 4 bases at V and 4 bases at J; junction bases unmatched: 2.

This clone was picked up one time. V gene TRBV30 combines with J gene TRBJ2-7; D is perhaps TRBD2 (5 bases). This CDR3 contains 17 residues. The V gene lost 0 bases and the J gene lost 0 bases, with 18 bases spanning the gap. CDR1 and CDR2 from the germline V gene are GTSNPN and SVGIG (reference sequence). The CDR3 nucleotides read TGTGCCTGGAGTGTAAAGCTGCTAGCCCTAAACTCCTACGAGCAGTACTTC. Protein: CAWSVKLLALNSYEQYF.

The rearrangement joins TRBV12-5 to TRBJ2-3; D possibly corresponds to TRBD2 (6 bases). Germline-derived CDR1 and CDR2 are LGHNT and FRNRAP. This CDR3 has 13 residues. The V and J ends lost 5 bases and 0 bases respectively, with 6 bases between them. CDR3 nucleotides: TGTGCTAGTGGTAGCGGGAGCACAGATACGCAGTATTTT. It codes for CASGSGSTDTQYF.

CDR3 amino acids: CASSQVPAVADSSYEQYF. The CDR3 nucleotides are TGCGCCAGCAGCCAAGTTCCGGCAGTTGCGGACTCCTCCTACGAGCAGTACTTC. The V and J genes are TRBV4-1 and TRBJ2-7; D may be TRBD2 (5 bases). The germline V gene has CDR1 MGHRA and CDR2 YSYEKL. V was shortened by 1 base and J by 0 bases, with 19 bases between the two germline ends. The CDR3 runs to 18 residues.

This chain uses TRBV28 with TRBJ2-7, with 9 bases identical to TRBD1. The CDR3 length is 18 residues. The ends lost 7 bases at V and 2 bases at J; junction bases unmatched: 18. Germline values: CDR1 MDHEN, CDR2 SYDVKM. In DNA, the CDR3 is TGTGCCAGCACCCCGGGACAGGGTTTGCTCTTCCTAACCTACGAGCAGTACTTC. It translates to CASTPGQGLLFLTYEQYF.

The V call is TRBV2, the J call TRBJ2-3; 10 bases agree with TRBD2. The CDR3 spans 20 residues. Losses at the gene ends were 8 bases for V and 0 bases for J; bases not matched to a gene: 20. Germline CDR1 and CDR2: SNHLY and FYNNEI. This chain's CDR3 is CASLGLPGTSARTSTDTQYF. CDR3 nucleotide sequence: TGTGCCAGCCTAGGCCTTCCCGGGACTAGCGCCCGAACTAGCACAGATACGCAGTATTTT.

Notes on this clone: It may be a read error: a sequence one base away is much more abundant. Distinct nucleotide sequences in the sample also encode this CDR3. The CDR3 region is CASSARGPGELFF. In nucleotides, the CDR3 is TGTGCCAGCAGTGCCAGGGGGCCCGGGGAACTGTTTTTT. The genes are TRBV6-1 and TRBJ2-2; TRBD1 matches at 8 bases. CDR1 MNHNS and CDR2 SASEGT come from the germline V gene. CDR3 length equals 13 residues.

CDR3 bases: TGTGCCAGCAGCCAAGAGGGTCGGGACACAGATACGCAGTATTTT. Its translation is CASSQEGRDTDTQYF. V and J are TRBV4-2 and TRBJ2-3; perhaps TRBD2 as D (5 bases). This CDR3 comprises 15 residues. Germline V gene lookup returns CDR1 LGHNA and CDR2 YNFKEQ. Trimming left V 0 bases short and J 2 bases short, with 9 bases between.

The chain combines TRBV10-3 with TRBJ1-2, with 7 nucleotides matching TRBD1. The junction had 9 bases not matched to a gene; V was cut back by 0 bases and J by 8 bases. The CDR3 extends over 15 amino acids. CDR1 and CDR2 (germline): ENHRY, SYGVKD. The CDR3 DNA follows: TGTGCCATCAGTGAGTCGATGGGGACAGTAACGGGCTACACCTTC. Protein: CAISESMGTVTGYTF.

The DNA for the CDR3 is TGTGCCAGCTCACCAGGTGGTCGCAATCAGCCCCAGCATTTT. Translating gives CASSPGGRNQPQHF. V is TRBV18 and J is TRBJ1-5; no definite D call. V lost 2 bases and J lost 2, with 7 bases in between. This CDR3 is built from 14 residues. The germline CDR1 and CDR2 sequences are KGHSH and LQKENI.

The chain combines TRBV9 with TRBJ2-7; D possibly uses TRBD1 or TRBD2 (5 bases each). The ends were cut back, 7 bases at V and 7 bases at J, with 15 bases in the middle. This CDR3 comprises 12 residues. The germline gives CDR1 SGDLS, CDR2 YYNGEE. The CDR3 nucleotides are TGTGCCAGCGGTAACAGTGGGGGTGAGCAGTACTTC. Its translation is CASGNSGGEQYF.

The chain combines TRBV27 with TRBJ2-2; D possibly corresponds to TRBD1 (6 bases). The V end lost 4 bases, the J end lost 0 bases, and 6 bases lay between the germline ends. The CDR3 totals 14 residues. Germline V gene data show CDR1 as MNHEY and CDR2 as SMNVEV (reference sequence). CDR3 protein: CASSWTANTGELFF. The CDR3 region has the DNA TGTGCCAGCAGTTGGACAGCGAACACCGGGGAGCTGTTTTTT.

The CDR3 reads CASSGQAGRANYGYTF. The CDR3 nucleotides read TGCGCCAGCAGCGGACAGGCCGGGCGGGCTAACTATGGCTACACCTTC. V gene TRBV5-1 combines with J gene TRBJ1-2; TRBD1 agrees at 7 bases. V dropped 4 bases and J dropped 0; count of bases not matched to a gene: 9. Germline assignment: CDR1 SGHRS and CDR2 YFSETQ. The length of the CDR3 is 16 residues. Filled out from reference TRBV5-1 and TRBJ1-2, the complete variable domain reads KAGVTQTPRYLIKTRGQQVTLSCSPISGHRSVSWYQQTPGQGLQFLFEYFSETQRNKGNFPGRFSGRQFSNSRSEMNVSTLELGDSALYLCASSGQAGRANYGYTFGSGTRLTVV.

CDR3 DNA sequence: TGTGCCAGCAGCTTGGTTTGGGACGGGGGCTCCTACGAGCAGTACTTC. This gives the protein CASSLVWDGGSYEQYF. The gene calls are TRBV5-5 and TRBJ2-7, with TRBD2 as a possible D gene (6 bases). The CDR3 runs to 16 residues. Trimming cost V 0 bases and J 0 bases, with 13 bases left between them. Looked up from germline, CDR1 is SGHKS and CDR2 is YYEKEE (reference sequence).

The V call is TRBV6-1, the J call TRBJ1-1; D remains unclear. CDR3 length: 13 residues. The V end was cut by 2 bases, the J end by 3 bases, with 7 bases between. Germline CDR1 reads MNHNS; CDR2 reads SASEGT. CDR3 sequence (DNA): TGTGCCAGCAGTGAAACCGGGCACACTGAAGCTTTCTTT. It translates to CASSETGHTEAFF.

The chain combines TRBV2 with TRBJ2-7; D remains unclear. V was cut by 9 bases and J by 0 bases, with 12 bases left in between. CDR3 length equals 13 residues. The germline gives CDR1 SNHLY, CDR2 FYNNEI. CDR3: CASTRPDSYEQYF. Here the CDR3 DNA reads TGTGCCAGTACTCGTCCAGACTCCTACGAGCAGTACTTC.

The chain carries TRBV11-1 and TRBJ2-1; D is unresolved. Germline V lookup: CDR1 SGHAT, CDR2 FQDESV (reference sequence). This CDR3 contains 15 residues. Trimming shortened V by 6 bases and J by 0 bases, and 12 bases separated the two germline ends. The CDR3 sequence: CASRFDRSSYNEQFF. For the CDR3, the DNA is TGTGCCAGCAGATTCGACCGGAGCTCCTACAATGAGCAGTTCTTC.

This clone was found once. V is TRBV28 and J is TRBJ1-1, with D perhaps TRBD1 (5 bases). Germline V gene data show CDR1 as MDHEN and CDR2 as SYDVKM. This CDR3 spans 12 amino acids. CDR3 loop: CVITEGTTEAFF. CDR3 nucleotide sequence: TGTGTCATAACGGAGGGGACCACTGAAGCTTTCTTT.

CDR3 loop: CSVELASGIQETQYF. CDR3 in DNA: TGCAGCGTTGAATTGGCTAGCGGGATCCAAGAGACCCAGTACTTC. This chain links TRBV29-1 with TRBJ2-5; 9 nucleotides line up with TRBD2. The CDR3 covers 15 residues. Germline CDR1 and CDR2: SQVTM and ANQGSEA. The ends lost 2 bases at V and 1 base at J; junction bases unmatched: 5.

The V call is TRBV5-1, the J call TRBJ2-3, with D maybe TRBD1 (5 bases). CDR3 size: 15 residues. The germline gives CDR1 SGHRS, CDR2 YFSETQ. V was cut by 2 bases and J by 0 bases, with 10 bases left in between. CDR3: CASSLGAPSTDTQYF. DNA of the CDR3: TGCGCCAGCAGCTTAGGGGCCCCCAGCACAGATACGCAGTATTTT. Complete variable domain (other parts from reference TRBV5-1 and TRBJ2-3): KAGVTQTPRYLIKTRGQQVTLSCSPISGHRSVSWYQQTPGQGLQFLFEYFSETQRNKGNFPGRFSGRQFSNSRSEMNVSTLELGDSALYLCASSLGAPSTDTQYFGPGTRLTVL.

J is TRBJ2-3 and V is TRBV28, with D possibly matching TRBD2 (6 bases). This CDR3 region has 15 residues. V lost 1 base to trimming and J lost 5 bases, with 13 bases between them. Germline CDR1 reads MDHEN; CDR2 reads SYDVKM. The CDR3 sequence is CASSLLGGEVDTQYF. CDR3 in DNA: TGTGCCAGCAGTTTATTAGGAGGGGAGGTAGATACGCAGTATTTT.

This clone was observed a handful of times. The chain links TRBV10-3 to TRBJ2-1, with D possibly matching TRBD2 (5 bases). The V gene's germline CDR1 is ENHRY and CDR2 SYGVKD. With 3 bases removed from V and 4 bases from J, the gap between germline ends came to 16 bases. This CDR3 contains 16 residues. In nucleotides, the CDR3 is TGTGCCATCAGTGATTCTAGCTCACGGTCGTACAATGAGCAGTTCTTC. Its translation is CAISDSSSRSYNEQFF.